The T cell receptor (beta chain) under discussion was sequenced for a study of beta chain features in type 1 diabetes (dated by TCRdb to 2016 to 2018). Broadly, across the study: No differences in mean age, gender distribution, total cell number or subset yield were found between patients and healthy donors. The study compared the TCRB repertoires of sorted circulating CD4+ T cell subsets in recently diagnosed type 1 diabetes patients with those in matched healthy donors. Regulatory and stem cell-like memory subsets were obtained from only 8 patients and roughly 8 healthy donors, while naive and central memory subsets were obtained from all 30 or so donors. A total of around 100 million sorted cells were examined across all samples, and RNA yield correlated strongly with the number of cells per subset.

The CDR3 measures 13 amino acids from cysteine to phenylalanine. This entry keeps only the CDR3 DNA: 39 bases, framed from base 1. The CDR1 and CDR2 encoded by the germline V gene are SGDLS and YYNGEE. Cut back by 0 bases and 11 bases, the V and J ends lie 11 bases apart. From each donor, a single peripheral blood sample of around 0.12 L on average was drawn into heparinised tubes. Naive, central memory, regulatory and stem cell-like memory CD4+ T cells were sorted on a BD FACSAria II using a panel including CD45RO, CCR7, CD25, CD127, CD95 and CD27. Every sorted population had a purity above 95%. PBMCs were separated immediately by Lymphoprep density gradient centrifugation and were stained directly, without being cultured. Samples were stained and sorted in pairs, with one healthy donor and one patient per experiment, so that batch effects were minimized. Concerning this clone: Its specific antigen is unknown. Within one base of it there is no much larger clone, and no base qualities were kept.

Broader findings and caveats from the paper: Fewer insertions and more nucleotide deletions at VDJ recombination sites were observed in patients with type 1 diabetes, implying thymic rearrangement abnormalities. Because the HLA sub-analyses included only small numbers of individuals, any influence of HLA type on TCRB rearrangement was left unresolved. In all four CD4+ subsets, TCRB CDR3 length was moderately but significantly shorter in type 1 diabetes patients. The naive, central memory and regulatory TCRB repertoires appeared to resemble one another more closely among patients than among healthy donors. Sequencing cDNA rather than genomic DNA could over-represent highly expressing activated cells, although activation and CD3 levels did not differ between groups. PCR might favor shorter templates, but patient and control samples were amplified and corrected together, so any skew would affect both groups equally.

The entire isolated RNA was reverse transcribed using the High Capacity cDNA Reverse Transcription Kit, and thus expressed TCRB transcripts were sequenced. Deep immunoSEQ sequencing was performed on naive, central memory and regulatory T cell samples, with an average of roughly 3.5 million total reads per sample. After sorted cells were lysed in RLT buffer, RNA was extracted with DNase-treated RNeasy Micro or Mini kits, with the choice depending on cell number. To prevent cross-contamination, each cell subset was processed individually, whereas patient and healthy donor samples were processed jointly. The immunoSEQ multiplex PCR was used to amplify TCRB sequences from cDNA, generating 87-bp fragments that spanned the CDR3 region. The amplicons were sequenced using the Illumina HiSeq platform. The source study handled its data this way. PCR bias was computationally corrected using synthetic template baselines, reads within Hamming distance 2 were collapsed, and singletons that could not be merged were discarded. Reads were aligned against IMGT so that V, D and J genes, CDR3 length and insertions or deletions at six rearrangement sites could be assigned. Within each subset, clonotype counts were normalized to sorted cell number, after which true diversity and Gini coefficients were computed with the tcR R package. Repertoire sharing was quantified using the overlap coefficient calculated on TCRB nucleotide sequences. Out-of-frame TCRB sequences from naive cells were analyzed to stand in for the pre-selection repertoire. TCRdb took this table from immuneACCESS and kept in-frame rearrangements with V and J called. Such tables lack part of the clones; where checked against another copy, unresolved V genes explain under half of the gap, and the rest is unexplained. V and J calls and clone size follow that table, whereas D and trimming were derived from the DNA. Here the sample has a few hundred thousand clones; roughly a quarter occur a single time. The ten largest clones add up to about 0.012% of the sample.

The source is a woman in her thirties with type 1 diabetes. This chain joins TRBV9 to TRBJ1-4; matching of 5 bases hints at TRBD1 as the D gene. Sequenced input: naive CD4+ T cells from blood. Taken with the paper, the label for cell subset or site translates to: true naive CD4+ T cells. The bases read TGTGCCAGCAGCGTAGAGGGGTTGGGGAAACTGTTTTTT. Translated, this gives CASSVEGLGKLFF.